The 5 T cell receptor beta chains presented below share a single source sample, sequenced in a study of control samples from healthy donors and cancer patients (dated by TCRdb to the early 2020s). The library was generated by the immunoSEQ multiplex PCR assay. TCRdb provides this immuneACCESS table in a form limited to in-frame rearrangements. Some clones are lacking; in checked studies, under half of them reflect an unresolved V gene, and why the rest are absent is not known. Counted in this sample were around 74,000 clones; 80% to 95% of them appeared once. The top ten clones comprise 5.8% of the sample. Source material: blood. The receptors shown here come from a woman aged 55-69 years in good health.

The chain couples TRBV3-1 (or the pseudogene TRBV3-2) to TRBJ2-7; D is possibly TRBD1 or TRBD2 (6 bases each). Trimming took off 1 base at V and 7 bases at J, with 14 bases between the two ends. This CDR3 contains 14 residues. The V gene's germline CDR1 is LGHDT and CDR2 YNNKEL (reference sequence). In nucleotides, the CDR3 is TGTGCCAGCAGCCAAGGTTCTCAAGGGGGGGAGCAGTACTTC. This sequence encodes CASSQGSQGGEQYF.

Only one count was recorded for this clone. The chain joins TRBV19 to TRBJ2-3; 10 nucleotides align to TRBD2. Germline V gives CDR1 LNHDA, CDR2 SQIVND (reference sequence). This CDR3 comprises 15 residues. The ends lost 6 bases at V and 2 bases at J; junction bases unmatched: 5. In nucleotides, the CDR3 is TGTGCCAGTAGGGATCTAGCGGGAGACACAGATACGCAGTATTTT. Protein product: CASRDLAGDTDTQYF.

V usage is TRBV19 and J usage is TRBJ2-1; 7 bases line up with TRBD1. Germline V gives CDR1 LNHDA, CDR2 SQIVND (reference sequence). This CDR3 spans 16 amino acids. The J segment lost 1 base and the V segment lost 5 bases, leaving 8 bases of the junction unmatched. The chain's CDR3 is CASSPSGTVSYNEQFF. For the CDR3, the DNA is TGTGCCAGTAGTCCCTCAGGGACAGTATCCTACAATGAGCAGTTCTTC.

The chain is built from TRBV5-1 and TRBJ2-3; 12 bases agree with TRBD1. The germline V gene has CDR1 SGHRS and CDR2 YFSETQ. The CDR3 extends over 15 amino acids. Germline trimming cut 1 base from V and 6 bases from J; bases unmatched to any gene: 3. DNA of the CDR3: TGCGCCAGCAGCTTGTTAGGGACAGGGGGCGATACGCAGTATTTT. Protein: CASSLLGTGGDTQYF. Together with reference TRBV5-1 and TRBJ2-3, the CDR3 gives the full variable domain: KAGVTQTPRYLIKTRGQQVTLSCSPISGHRSVSWYQQTPGQGLQFLFEYFSETQRNKGNFPGRFSGRQFSNSRSEMNVSTLELGDSALYLCASSLLGTGGDTQYFGPGTRLTVL.

The V call is TRBV28, the J call TRBJ2-7; possibly TRBD1 for D (7 bases). The CDR3 is 14 residues long. In germline, CDR1 is MDHEN, CDR2 SYDVKM. V lost 5 bases to trimming and J lost 2 bases, with 13 bases between them. The CDR3 DNA is TGTGCCAGCAGTGCGGGACAGCCCCCCTACGAGCAGTACTTC. This codes for CASSAGQPPYEQYF.